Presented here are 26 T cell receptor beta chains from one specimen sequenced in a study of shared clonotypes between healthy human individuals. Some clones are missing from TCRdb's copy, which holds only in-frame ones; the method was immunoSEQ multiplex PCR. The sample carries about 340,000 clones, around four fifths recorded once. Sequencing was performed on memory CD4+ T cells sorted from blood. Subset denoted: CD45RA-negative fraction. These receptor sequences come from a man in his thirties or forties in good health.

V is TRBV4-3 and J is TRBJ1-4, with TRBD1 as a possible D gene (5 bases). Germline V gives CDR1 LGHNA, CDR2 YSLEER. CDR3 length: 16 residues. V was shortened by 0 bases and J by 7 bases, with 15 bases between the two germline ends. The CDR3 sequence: CASSQEVQRGGEKLFF. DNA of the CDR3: TGCGCCAGCAGCCAAGAAGTCCAAAGGGGAGGTGAAAAACTGTTTTTT.

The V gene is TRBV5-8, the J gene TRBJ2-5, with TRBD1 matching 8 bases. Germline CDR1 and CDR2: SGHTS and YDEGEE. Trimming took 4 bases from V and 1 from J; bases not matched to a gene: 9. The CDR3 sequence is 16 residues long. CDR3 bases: TGTGCCAGCAGCGGCGGGACAGGCTTACTCCAAGAGACCCAGTACTTC. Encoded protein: CASSGGTGLLQETQYF.

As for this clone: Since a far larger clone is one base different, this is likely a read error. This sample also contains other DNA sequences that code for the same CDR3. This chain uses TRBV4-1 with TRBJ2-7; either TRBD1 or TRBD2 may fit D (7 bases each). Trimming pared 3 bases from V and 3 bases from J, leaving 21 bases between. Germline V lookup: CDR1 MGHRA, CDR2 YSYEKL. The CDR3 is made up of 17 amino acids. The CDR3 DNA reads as TGCGCCAGCAGCCAGGCTCAAGGGGGGGACAGTTACTACGAGCAGTACTTC. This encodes CASSQAQGGDSYYEQYF.

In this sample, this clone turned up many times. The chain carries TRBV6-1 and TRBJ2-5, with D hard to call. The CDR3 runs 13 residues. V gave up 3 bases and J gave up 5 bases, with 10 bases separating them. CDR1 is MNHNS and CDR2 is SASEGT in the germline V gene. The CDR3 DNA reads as TGTGCCAGCAGTGATTCGGAGAAGGAGACCCAGTACTTC. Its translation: CASSDSEKETQYF.

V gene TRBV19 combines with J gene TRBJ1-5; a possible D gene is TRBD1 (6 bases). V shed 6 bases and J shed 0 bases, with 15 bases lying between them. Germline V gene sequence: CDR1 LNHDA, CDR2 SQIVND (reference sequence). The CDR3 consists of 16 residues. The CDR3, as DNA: TGTGCCAGTAGATCCGGGACATTAAATAGCAATCAGCCCCAGCATTTT. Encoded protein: CASRSGTLNSNQPQHF.

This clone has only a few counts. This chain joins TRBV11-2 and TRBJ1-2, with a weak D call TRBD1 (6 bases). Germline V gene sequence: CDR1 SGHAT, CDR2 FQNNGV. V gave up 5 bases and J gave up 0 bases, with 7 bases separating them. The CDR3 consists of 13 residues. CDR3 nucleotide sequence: TGTGCCAGCAGCAGACAGGCTAACTATGGCTACACCTTC. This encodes CASSRQANYGYTF.

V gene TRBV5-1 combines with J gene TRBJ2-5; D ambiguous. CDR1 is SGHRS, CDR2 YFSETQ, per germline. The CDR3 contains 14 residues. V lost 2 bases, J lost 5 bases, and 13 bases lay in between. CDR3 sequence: CASSFQPNPETQYF. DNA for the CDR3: TGCGCCAGCAGCTTCCAGCCTAACCCGGAGACCCAGTACTTC.

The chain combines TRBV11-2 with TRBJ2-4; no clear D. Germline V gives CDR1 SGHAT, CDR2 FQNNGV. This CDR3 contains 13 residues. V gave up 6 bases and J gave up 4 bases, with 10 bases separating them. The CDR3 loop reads CASSNRLKNIQYF. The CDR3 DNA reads TGTGCCAGCAGTAATAGACTGAAAAACATTCAGTACTTC.

In DNA, the CDR3 is TGTGCCAGCAGTTCGTCTGATAGCTCCTACAATGAGCAGTTCTTC. This encodes CASSSSDSSYNEQFF. The chain employs TRBV27 and TRBJ2-1; no clear D. Trimming cost V 4 bases and J 0 bases, with 10 bases left between them. CDR3 length equals 15 residues. Germline V gene lookup returns CDR1 MNHEY and CDR2 SMNVEV (reference sequence).

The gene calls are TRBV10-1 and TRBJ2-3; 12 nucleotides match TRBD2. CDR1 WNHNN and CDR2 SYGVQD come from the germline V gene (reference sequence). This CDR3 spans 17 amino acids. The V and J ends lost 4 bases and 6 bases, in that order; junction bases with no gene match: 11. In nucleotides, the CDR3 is TGCGCCAGCAGTGGGGGGCTAGCGGGAGGGCCGGAGGATACGCAGTATTTT. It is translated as CASSGGLAGGPEDTQYF.

The DNA for the CDR3 is TGTGCCAGTAGTATAAAGATGGACCCAGCTAACTATGGCTACACCTTC. Encoded protein: CASSIKMDPANYGYTF. V usage is TRBV19 and J usage is TRBJ1-2; no firm D call. Germline CDR1 LNHDA, CDR2 SQIVND (reference sequence). V lost 2 bases and J lost 0, with 13 bases in between. The CDR3 is made up of 16 amino acids. Full variable domain (remainder filled in from reference TRBV19 and TRBJ1-2): DGGITQSPKYLFRKEGQNVTLSCEQNLNHDAMYWYRQDPGQGLRLIYYSQIVNDFQKGDIAEGYSVSREKKESFPLTVTSAQKNPTAFYLCASSIKMDPANYGYTFGSGTRLTVV.

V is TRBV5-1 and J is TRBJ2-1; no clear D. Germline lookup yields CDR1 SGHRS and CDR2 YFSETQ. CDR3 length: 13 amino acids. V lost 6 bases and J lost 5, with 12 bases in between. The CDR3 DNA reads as TGCGCCAGCACTCGACTGGATGACAATGAGCAGTTCTTC. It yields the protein CASTRLDDNEQFF.

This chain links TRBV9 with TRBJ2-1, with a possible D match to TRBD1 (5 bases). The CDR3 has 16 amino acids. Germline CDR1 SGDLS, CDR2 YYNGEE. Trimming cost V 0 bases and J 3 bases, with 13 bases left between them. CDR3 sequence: CASSVAPGNVYNEQFF. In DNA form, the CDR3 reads TGTGCCAGCAGCGTAGCCCCAGGGAATGTCTACAATGAGCAGTTCTTC.

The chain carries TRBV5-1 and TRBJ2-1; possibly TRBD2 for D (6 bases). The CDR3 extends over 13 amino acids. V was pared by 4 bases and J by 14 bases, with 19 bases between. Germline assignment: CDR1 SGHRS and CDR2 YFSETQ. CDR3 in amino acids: CASSEILAAGKFF. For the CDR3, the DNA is TGCGCCAGCAGCGAAATCTTAGCGGCTGGGAAGTTCTTC.

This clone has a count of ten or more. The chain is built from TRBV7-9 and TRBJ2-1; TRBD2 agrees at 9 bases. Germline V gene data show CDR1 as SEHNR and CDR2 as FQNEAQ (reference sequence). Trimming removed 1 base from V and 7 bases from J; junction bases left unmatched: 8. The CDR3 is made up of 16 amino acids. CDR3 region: CASSLVSSGSMNEQFF. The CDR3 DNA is TGTGCCAGCAGCTTAGTTAGTAGCGGGAGCATGAATGAGCAGTTCTTC.

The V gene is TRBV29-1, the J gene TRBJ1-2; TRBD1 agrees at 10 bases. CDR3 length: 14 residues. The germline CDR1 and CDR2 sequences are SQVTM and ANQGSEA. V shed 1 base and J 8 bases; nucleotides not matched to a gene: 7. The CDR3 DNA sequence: TGCAGCGTTGAAGGCGGGACAGGGGTCCCCGGCTACACCTTC. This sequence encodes CSVEGGTGVPGYTF.

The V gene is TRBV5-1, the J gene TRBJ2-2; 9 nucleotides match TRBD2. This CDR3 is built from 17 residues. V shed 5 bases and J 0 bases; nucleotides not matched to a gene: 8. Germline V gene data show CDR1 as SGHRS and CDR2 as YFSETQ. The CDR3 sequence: CASSPSGKATNTGELFF. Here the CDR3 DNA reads TGCGCCAGCAGTCCTAGCGGGAAAGCCACGAACACCGGGGAGCTGTTTTTT.

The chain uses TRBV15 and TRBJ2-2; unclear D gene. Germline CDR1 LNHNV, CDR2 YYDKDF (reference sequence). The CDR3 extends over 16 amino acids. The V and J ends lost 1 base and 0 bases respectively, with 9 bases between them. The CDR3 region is CATSRALSSNTGELFF. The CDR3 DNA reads TGTGCCACCAGCAGAGCCCTCAGTTCGAACACCGGGGAGCTGTTTTTT.

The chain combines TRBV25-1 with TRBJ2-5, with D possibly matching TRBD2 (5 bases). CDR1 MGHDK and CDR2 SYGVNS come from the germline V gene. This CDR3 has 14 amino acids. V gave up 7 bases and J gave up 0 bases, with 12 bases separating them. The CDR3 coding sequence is TGTGCCAGCACCCCGGGGTGGGACCAAGAGACCCAGTACTTC. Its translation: CASTPGWDQETQYF.

This CDR3 is CASSLARGRGPEAFF. As DNA, the CDR3 is TGCGCCAGCAGCTTGGCCCGGGGCAGGGGCCCTGAAGCTTTCTTT. V is TRBV5-1 and J is TRBJ1-1; possible D gene TRBD1, 6 bases. Trimming took off 0 bases at V and 6 bases at J, with 15 bases between the two ends. Per germline, CDR1 SGHRS and CDR2 YFSETQ. CDR3 length: 15 amino acids.

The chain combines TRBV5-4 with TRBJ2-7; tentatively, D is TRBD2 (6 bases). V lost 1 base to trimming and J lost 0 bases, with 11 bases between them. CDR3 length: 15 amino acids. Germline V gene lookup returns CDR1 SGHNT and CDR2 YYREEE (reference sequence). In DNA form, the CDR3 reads TGTGCCAGCAGCTTGCGAGCGGGCGGCTCCTACGAGCAGTACTTC. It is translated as CASSLRAGGSYEQYF.

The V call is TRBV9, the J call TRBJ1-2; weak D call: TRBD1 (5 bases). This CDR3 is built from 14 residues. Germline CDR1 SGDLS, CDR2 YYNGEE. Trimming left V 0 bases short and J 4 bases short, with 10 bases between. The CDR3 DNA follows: TGTGCCAGCAGCGTAGGGGGGTCCTCCTATGGCTACACCTTC. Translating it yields CASSVGGSSYGYTF. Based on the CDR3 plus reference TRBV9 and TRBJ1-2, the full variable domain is DSGVTQTPKHLITATGQRVTLRCSPRSGDLSVYWYQQSLDQGLQFLIQYYNGEERAKGNILERFSAQQFPDLHSELNLSSLELGDSALYFCASSVGGSSYGYTFGSGTRLTVV.

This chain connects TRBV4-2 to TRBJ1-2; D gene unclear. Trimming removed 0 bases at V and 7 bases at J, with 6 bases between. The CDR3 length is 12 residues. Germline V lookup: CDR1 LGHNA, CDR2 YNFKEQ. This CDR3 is CASSQESAGYTF. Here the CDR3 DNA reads TGTGCCAGCAGCCAAGAGTCAGCTGGCTACACCTTC.

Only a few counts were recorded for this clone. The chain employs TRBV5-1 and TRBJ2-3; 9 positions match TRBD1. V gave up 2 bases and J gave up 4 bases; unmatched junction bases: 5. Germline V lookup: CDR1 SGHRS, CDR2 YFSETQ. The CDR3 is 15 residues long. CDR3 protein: CASSFGTGLADTQYF. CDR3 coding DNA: TGCGCCAGCAGCTTCGGGACAGGGTTGGCAGATACGCAGTATTTT.

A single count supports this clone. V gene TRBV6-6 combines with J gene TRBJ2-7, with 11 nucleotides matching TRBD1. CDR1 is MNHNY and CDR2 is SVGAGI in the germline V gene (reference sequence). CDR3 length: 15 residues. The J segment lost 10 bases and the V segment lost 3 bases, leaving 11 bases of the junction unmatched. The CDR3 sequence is CASSYRDRGGLGQYF. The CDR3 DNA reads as TGTGCCAGCAGTTATCGGGACAGGGGGGGCCTCGGTCAGTACTTC.

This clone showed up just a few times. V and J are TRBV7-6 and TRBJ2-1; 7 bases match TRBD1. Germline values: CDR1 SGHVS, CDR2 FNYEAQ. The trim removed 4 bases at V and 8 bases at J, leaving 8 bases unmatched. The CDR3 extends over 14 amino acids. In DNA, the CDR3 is TGTGCCAGCAGCTCACCGAACACAGGGGATGAGCAGTTCTTC. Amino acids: CASSSPNTGDEQFF. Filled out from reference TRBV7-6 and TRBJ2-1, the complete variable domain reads GAGVSQSPRYKVTKRGQDVALRCDPISGHVSLYWYRQALGQGPEFLTYFNYEAQQDKSGLPNDRFSAERPEGSISTLTIQRTEQRDSAMYRCASSSPNTGDEQFFGPGTRLTVL.